The present T cell receptor (beta chain) was sequenced within a study of cytomegalovirus exposure and HLA in healthy donors. The PCR used 60 Vbeta and 13 Jbeta primers. Only in-frame clones appear in the TCRdb table, and some are missing; sequencing was by immunoSEQ multiplex PCR. The sample shows a few hundred thousand clones, about nine tenths of them seen only once. Each donor's status was that of a healthy bone marrow donor. CDR1 and CDR2 from the germline V gene are MGHRA and YSYEKL. The CDR3 is 17 amino acids. The V and J ends lost 1 base and 5 bases respectively, with 21 bases between them. The receptor comes from a girl aged 2 to 9 in good health and CMV-seronegative. Sample: PBMCs. The rearrangement joins TRBV4-1 to TRBJ2-7; D might be TRBD1 (5 bases). This CDR3 is CASSQVWQGHTTNEQYF. The CDR3 nucleotides are TGCGCCAGCAGCCAAGTATGGCAGGGCCACACTACTAACGAGCAGTACTTC.